The clone carrying this TCR beta chain was counted ten times or more. Its antigen is undetermined. Time point meaning: healthy volunteer bleed at 2 weeks. Someone pulled total RNA out of unfractionated whole blood. This sample was taken from a study of human T cells and chemical hapten exposure. About the study: Among samples, TCR yields varied mainly because of small differences in pooled library volume. General study findings and limits: TCRs exceeding a frequency of 1 in 1000 stayed unchanged under DPC sensitization.

This CDR3 is built from 16 residues. Losses at the gene ends were 9 bases for V and 1 base for J; bases not matched to a gene: 5. Germline V gene lookup returns CDR1 KGHDR and CDR2 SFDVKD. How the authors handled the data: Ranging from roughly 23,224 to 700,000, TCR counts per sample had a median value of 95,638. TCRdb re-derived calls from the RACE reads in MiXCR, one entry per CDR3 protein. TCRdb's processing, not the authors', yielded these V and J calls. The top ten clones hold approximately 2.9% of a sample with tens of thousands of distinct CDR3 sequences, around 8.8% of them seen once. The chain combines TRBV24-1 with TRBJ2-1; 13 bases are shared with TRBD2. This clonotype was sampled from a female donor in good health. Some clones in this sample may be carry-over from other donors' samples. The sequenced sample was whole blood. CDR3 amino acids: CATGTSGMGSYNEQFF. The CDR3 nucleotides read TGTGCCACCGGGACTAGCGGGATGGGTTCCTACAATGAGCAGTTCTTC.